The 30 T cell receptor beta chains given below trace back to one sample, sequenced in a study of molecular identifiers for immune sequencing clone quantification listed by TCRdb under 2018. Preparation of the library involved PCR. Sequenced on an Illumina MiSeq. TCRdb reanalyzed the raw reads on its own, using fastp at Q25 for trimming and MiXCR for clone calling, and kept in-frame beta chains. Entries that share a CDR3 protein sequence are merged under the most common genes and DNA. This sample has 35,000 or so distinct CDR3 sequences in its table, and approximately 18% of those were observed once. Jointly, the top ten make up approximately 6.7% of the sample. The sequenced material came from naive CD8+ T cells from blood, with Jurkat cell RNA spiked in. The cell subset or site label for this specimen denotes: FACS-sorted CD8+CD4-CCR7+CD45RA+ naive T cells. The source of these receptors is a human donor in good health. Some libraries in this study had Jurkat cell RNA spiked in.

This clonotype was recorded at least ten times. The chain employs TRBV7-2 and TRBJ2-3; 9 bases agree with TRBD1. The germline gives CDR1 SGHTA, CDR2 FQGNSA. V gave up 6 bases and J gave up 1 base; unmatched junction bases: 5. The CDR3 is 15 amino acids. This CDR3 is CASRFTGGRTDTQYF. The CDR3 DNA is TGTGCCAGCAGATTTACAGGGGGCCGCACAGATACGCAGTATTTT.

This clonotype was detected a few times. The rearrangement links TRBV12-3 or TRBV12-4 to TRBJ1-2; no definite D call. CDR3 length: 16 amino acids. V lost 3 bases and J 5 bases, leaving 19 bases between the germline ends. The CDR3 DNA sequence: TGTGCCAGCAGTTTTAGTTCGGGTATTGGGATTTATGGCTACACCTTC. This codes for CASSFSSGIGIYGYTF.

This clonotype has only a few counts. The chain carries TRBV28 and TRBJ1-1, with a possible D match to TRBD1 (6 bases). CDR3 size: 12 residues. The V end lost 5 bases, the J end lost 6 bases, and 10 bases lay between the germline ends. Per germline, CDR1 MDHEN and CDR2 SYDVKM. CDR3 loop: CASSPTGSEAFF. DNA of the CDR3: TGTGCCAGCAGTCCCACAGGGTCTGAAGCTTTCTTT.

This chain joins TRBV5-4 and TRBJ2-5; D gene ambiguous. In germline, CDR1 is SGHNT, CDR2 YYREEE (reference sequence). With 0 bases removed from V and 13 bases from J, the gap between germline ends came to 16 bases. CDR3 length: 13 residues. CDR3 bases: TGTGCCAGCAGCTTGGATACCAGTTCCTGGCCGTACTTC. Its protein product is CASSLDTSSWPYF.

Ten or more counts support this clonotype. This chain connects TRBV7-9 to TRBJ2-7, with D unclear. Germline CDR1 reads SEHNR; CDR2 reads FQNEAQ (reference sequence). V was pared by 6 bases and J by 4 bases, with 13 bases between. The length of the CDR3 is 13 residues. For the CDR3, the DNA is TGTGCCAGCAGTCCCGCTGGGGAATACGAGCAGTACTTC. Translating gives CASSPAGEYEQYF.

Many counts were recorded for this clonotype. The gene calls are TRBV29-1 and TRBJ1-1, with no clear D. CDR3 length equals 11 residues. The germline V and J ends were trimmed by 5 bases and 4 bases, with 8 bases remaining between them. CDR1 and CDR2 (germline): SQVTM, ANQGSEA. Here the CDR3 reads CSVLGVTEAFF. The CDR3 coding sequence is TGCAGCGTTCTTGGGGTCACTGAAGCTTTCTTT. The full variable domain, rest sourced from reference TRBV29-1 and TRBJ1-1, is SAVISQKPSRDICQRGTSLTIQCQVDSQVTMMFWYRQQPGQSLTLIATANQGSEATYESGFVIDKFPISRPNLTFSTLTVSNMSPEDSSIYLCSVLGVTEAFFGQGTRLTVV.

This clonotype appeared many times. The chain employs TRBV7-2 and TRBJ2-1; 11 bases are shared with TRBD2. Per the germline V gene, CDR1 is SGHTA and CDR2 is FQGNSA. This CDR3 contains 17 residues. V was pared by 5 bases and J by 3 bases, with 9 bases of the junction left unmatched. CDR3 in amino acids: CASSALLAGVFYNEQFF. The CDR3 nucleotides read TGTGCCAGCAGCGCACTACTAGCGGGAGTATTCTACAATGAGCAGTTCTTC.

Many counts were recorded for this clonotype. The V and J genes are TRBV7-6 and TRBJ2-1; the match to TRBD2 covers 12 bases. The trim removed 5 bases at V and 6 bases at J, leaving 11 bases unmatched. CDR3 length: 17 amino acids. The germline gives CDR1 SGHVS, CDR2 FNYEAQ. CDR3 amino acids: CASSALAGGPAGNEQFF. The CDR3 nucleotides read TGTGCCAGCAGCGCTCTAGCGGGAGGGCCCGCCGGCAATGAGCAGTTCTTC. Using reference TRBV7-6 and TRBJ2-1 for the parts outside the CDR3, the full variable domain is GAGVSQSPRYKVTKRGQDVALRCDPISGHVSLYWYRQALGQGPEFLTYFNYEAQQDKSGLPNDRFSAERPEGSISTLTIQRTEQRDSAMYRCASSALAGGPAGNEQFFGPGTRLTVL.

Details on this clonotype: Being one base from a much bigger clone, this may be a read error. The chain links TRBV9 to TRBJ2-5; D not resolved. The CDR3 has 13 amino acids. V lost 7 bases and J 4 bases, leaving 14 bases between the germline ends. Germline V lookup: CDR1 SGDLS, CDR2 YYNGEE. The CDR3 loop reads CASCTLTGETQYF. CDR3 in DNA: TGTGCCAGCTGCACCCTAACGGGAGAGACCCAGTACTTC.

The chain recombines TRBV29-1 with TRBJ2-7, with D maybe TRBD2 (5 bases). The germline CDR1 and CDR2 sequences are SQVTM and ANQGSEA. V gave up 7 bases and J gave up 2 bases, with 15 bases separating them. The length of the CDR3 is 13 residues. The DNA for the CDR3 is TGCAGCGCCACACTTCGGGGTGCCTACGAGCAGTACTTC. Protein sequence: CSATLRGAYEQYF.

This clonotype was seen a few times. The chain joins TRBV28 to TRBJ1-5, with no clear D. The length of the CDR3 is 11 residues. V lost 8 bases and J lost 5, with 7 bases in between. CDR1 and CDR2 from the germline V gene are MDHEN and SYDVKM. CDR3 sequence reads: CASGIYQPQHF. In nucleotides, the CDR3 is TGTGCCAGCGGGATATATCAGCCCCAGCATTTT.

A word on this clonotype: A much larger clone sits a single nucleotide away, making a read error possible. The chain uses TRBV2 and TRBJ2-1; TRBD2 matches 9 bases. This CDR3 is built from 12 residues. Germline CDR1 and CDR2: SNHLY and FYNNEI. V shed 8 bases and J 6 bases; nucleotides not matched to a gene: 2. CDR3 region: CASPLAGNEQFF. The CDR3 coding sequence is TGTGCCAGCCCACTAGCGGGCAATGAGCAGTTCTTC. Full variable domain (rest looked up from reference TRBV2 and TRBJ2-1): EPEVTQTPSHQVTQMGQEVILRCVPISNHLYFYWYRQILGQKVEFLVSFYNNEISEKSEIFDDQFSVERPDGSNFTLKIRSTKLEDSAMYFCASPLAGNEQFFGPGTRLTVL.

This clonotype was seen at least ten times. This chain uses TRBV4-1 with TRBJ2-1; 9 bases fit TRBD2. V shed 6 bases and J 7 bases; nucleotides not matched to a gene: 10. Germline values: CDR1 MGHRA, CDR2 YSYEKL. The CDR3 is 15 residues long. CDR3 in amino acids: CASRAPGLASNEQFF. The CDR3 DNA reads TGCGCCAGCAGGGCACCGGGACTAGCTTCTAATGAGCAGTTCTTC.

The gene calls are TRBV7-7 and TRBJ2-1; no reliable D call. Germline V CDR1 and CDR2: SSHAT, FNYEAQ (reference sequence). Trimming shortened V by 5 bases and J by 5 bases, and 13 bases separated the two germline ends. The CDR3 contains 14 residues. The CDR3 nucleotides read TGTGCCAGCAGCCCTTCGACTGGGAACAATGAGCAGTTCTTC. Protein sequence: CASSPSTGNNEQFF.

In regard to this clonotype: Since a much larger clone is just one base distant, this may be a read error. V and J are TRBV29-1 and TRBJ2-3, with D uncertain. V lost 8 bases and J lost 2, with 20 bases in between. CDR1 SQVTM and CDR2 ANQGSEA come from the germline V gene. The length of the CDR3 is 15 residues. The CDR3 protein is CSPRRQEPYTDTQYF. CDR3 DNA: TGCAGCCCCCGGAGACAAGAACCTTACACAGATACGCAGTATTTT.

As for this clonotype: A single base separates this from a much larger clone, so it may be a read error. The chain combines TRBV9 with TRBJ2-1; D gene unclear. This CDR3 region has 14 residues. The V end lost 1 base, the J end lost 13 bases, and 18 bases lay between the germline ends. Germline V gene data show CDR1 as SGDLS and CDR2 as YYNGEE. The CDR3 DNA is TGTGCCAGCAGCGTAAGTGGTACGTCGGCGGCACAGTTCTTC. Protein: CASSVSGTSAAQFF.

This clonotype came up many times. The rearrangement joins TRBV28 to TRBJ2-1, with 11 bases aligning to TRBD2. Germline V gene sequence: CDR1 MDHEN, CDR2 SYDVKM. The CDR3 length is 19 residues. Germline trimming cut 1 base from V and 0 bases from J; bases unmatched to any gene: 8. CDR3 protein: CASSLSWTSGWSSYNEQFF. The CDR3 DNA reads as TGTGCCAGCAGTTTATCCTGGACTAGCGGGTGGAGCTCCTACAATGAGCAGTTCTTC.

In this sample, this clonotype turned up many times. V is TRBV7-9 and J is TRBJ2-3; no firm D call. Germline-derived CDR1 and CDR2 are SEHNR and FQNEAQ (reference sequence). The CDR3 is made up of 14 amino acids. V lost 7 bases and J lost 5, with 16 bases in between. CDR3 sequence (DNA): TGTGCCAGCAACGAAGCCACTACCGAAGATACGCAGTATTTT. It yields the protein CASNEATTEDTQYF.

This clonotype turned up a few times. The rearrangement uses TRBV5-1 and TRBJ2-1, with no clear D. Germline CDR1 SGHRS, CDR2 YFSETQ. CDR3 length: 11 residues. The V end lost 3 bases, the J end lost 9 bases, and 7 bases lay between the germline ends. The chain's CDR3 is CASSWGTEQFF. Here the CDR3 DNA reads TGCGCCAGCAGCTGGGGTACTGAGCAGTTCTTC.

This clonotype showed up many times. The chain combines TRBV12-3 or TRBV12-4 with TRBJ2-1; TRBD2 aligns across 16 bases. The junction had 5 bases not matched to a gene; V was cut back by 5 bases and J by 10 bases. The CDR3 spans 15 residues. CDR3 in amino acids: CASSGTSGRAGEQFF. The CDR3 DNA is TGTGCCAGCAGTGGGACTAGCGGGAGGGCCGGGGAGCAGTTCTTC.

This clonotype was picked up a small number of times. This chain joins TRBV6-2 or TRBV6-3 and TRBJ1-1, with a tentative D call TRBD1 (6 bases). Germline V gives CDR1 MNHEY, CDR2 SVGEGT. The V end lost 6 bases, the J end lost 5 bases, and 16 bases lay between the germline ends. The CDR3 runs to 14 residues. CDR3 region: CASSYRVLGTEAFF. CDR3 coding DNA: TGTGCCAGCAGCTACAGGGTCCTCGGGACTGAAGCTTTCTTT.

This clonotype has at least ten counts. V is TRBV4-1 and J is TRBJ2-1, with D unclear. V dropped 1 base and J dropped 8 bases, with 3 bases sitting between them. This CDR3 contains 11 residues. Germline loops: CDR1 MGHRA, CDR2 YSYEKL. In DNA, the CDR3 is TGCGCCAGCAGCCAAGGGTATGAGCAGTTCTTC. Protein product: CASSQGYEQFF.

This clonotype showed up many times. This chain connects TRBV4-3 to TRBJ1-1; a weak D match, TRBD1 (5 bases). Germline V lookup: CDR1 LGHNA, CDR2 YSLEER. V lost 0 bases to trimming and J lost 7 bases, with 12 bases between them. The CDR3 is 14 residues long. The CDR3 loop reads CASSQDPRGVEAFF. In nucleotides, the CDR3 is TGCGCCAGCAGCCAAGACCCCCGGGGCGTTGAAGCTTTCTTT.

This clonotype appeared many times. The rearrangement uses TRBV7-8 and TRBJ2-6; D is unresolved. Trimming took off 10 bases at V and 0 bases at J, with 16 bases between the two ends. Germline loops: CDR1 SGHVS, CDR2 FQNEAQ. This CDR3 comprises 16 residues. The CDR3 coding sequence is TGTGCCACCCATCCACCTACCGGCTCTGGGGCCAACGTCCTGACTTTC. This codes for CATHPPTGSGANVLTF.

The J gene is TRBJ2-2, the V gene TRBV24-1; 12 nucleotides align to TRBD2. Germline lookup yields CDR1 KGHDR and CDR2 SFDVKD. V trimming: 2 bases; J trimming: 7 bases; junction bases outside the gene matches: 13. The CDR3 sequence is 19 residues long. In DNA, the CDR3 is TGTGCCACCAGTGATTCCGGACGACTAGCGGGAGTCCAAGGCGGGGAGCTGTTTTTT. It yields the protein CATSDSGRLAGVQGGELFF.

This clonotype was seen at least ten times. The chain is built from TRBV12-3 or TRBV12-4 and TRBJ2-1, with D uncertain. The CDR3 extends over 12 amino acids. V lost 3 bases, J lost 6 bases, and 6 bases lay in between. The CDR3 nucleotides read TGTGCCAGCAGTTTCGGGCCCAATGAGCAGTTCTTC. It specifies CASSFGPNEQFF.

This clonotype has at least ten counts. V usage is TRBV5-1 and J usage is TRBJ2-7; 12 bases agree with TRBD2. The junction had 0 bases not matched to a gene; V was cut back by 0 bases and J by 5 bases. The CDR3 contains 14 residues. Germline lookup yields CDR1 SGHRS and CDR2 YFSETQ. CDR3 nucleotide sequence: TGCGCCAGCAGCTTGGGACTAGCGGGAGACGAGCAGTACTTC. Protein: CASSLGLAGDEQYF. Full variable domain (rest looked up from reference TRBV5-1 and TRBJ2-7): KAGVTQTPRYLIKTRGQQVTLSCSPISGHRSVSWYQQTPGQGLQFLFEYFSETQRNKGNFPGRFSGRQFSNSRSEMNVSTLELGDSALYLCASSLGLAGDEQYFGPGTRLTVT.

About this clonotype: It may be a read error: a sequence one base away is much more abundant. The CDR3 nucleotides are TGTGCCAGCGGCTTACTTGACAGGCCGGACTACGAGCAGTACTTC. It is translated as CASGLLDRPDYEQYF. The rearrangement uses TRBV7-2 and TRBJ2-7; D might be TRBD1 (6 bases). The CDR3 is made up of 15 amino acids. CDR1 SGHTA and CDR2 FQGNSA come from the germline V gene. The variable domain in full, with the rest retrieved from reference TRBV7-2 and TRBJ2-7, is GAGVSQSPSNKVTEKGKDVELRCDPISGHTALYWYRQSLGQGLEFLIYFQGNSAPDKSGLPSDRFSAERTGGSVSTLTIQRTQQEDSAVYLCASGLLDRPDYEQYFGPGTRLTVT.

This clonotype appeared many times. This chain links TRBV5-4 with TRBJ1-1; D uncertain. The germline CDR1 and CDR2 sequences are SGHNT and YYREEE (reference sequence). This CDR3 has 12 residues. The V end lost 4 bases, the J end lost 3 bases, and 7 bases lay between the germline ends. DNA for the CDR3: TGTGCCAGCAGCCCGGTAGACACTGAAGCTTTCTTT. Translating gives CASSPVDTEAFF.

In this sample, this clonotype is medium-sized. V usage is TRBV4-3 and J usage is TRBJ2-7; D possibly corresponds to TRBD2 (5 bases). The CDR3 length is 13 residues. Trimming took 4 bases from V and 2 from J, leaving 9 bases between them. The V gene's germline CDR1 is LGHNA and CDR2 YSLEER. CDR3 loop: CASSPGVTYEQYF. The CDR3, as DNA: TGCGCCAGCAGCCCCGGGGTAACCTACGAGCAGTACTTC.